A single sample gave rise to the 32 T cell receptor beta chains below, sequenced in a study of metastatic and nonmetastatic thyroid tumors. With MiXCR, TCRdb reprocessed the PCR reads. The sample comprises just under 60,000 clones, about 16% of which are singletons, and about 9.4% rests with the top ten. Thyroid surgery was performed in patients who had received no treatment beforehand. Input material: blood. Receptors originate from a male donor with papillary thyroid cancer or a benign thyroid nodule (not recorded which). Some clones in this sample may be carry-over from other donors' samples.

This clone has ten or more counts. This rearrangement joins TRBV5-1 to TRBJ2-3, with D possibly being TRBD2 (6 bases). The CDR3 sequence is 13 residues long. Germline assignment: CDR1 SGHRS and CDR2 YFSETQ. Trimming shortened V by 4 bases and J by 7 bases, and 13 bases separated the two germline ends. CDR3 coding DNA: TGCGCCAGCAGCCCGGGCGGGGTAAATACGCAGTATTTT. Protein product: CASSPGGVNTQYF.

This clone was seen repeatedly, ten times or more. The rearrangement uses TRBV7-8 and TRBJ2-1; TRBD2 matches at 7 bases. V dropped 11 bases and J dropped 5; count of bases not matched to a gene: 6. The CDR3 has 12 amino acids. Germline V gene lookup returns CDR1 SGHVS and CDR2 FQNEAQ. The CDR3 DNA reads TGTGCCGGGGGGGGTCGCAACAATGAGCAGTTCTTC. Translated: CAGGGRNNEQFF.

This clone was observed at least ten times. The gene calls are TRBV7-9 and TRBJ1-1; D is possibly TRBD1 (6 bases). CDR1 and CDR2 from the germline V gene are SEHNR and FQNEAQ (reference sequence). The V end lost 6 bases, the J end lost 7 bases, and 18 bases lay between the germline ends. The CDR3 has 14 residues. The CDR3 protein is CASSFFRDTSEAFF. The CDR3, as DNA: TGTGCCAGCAGTTTTTTCCGGGACACCAGTGAAGCTTTCTTT.

This clone was recorded many times. The V and J genes are TRBV5-1 and TRBJ2-1; 9 positions agree with TRBD1. The trim removed 0 bases at V and 3 bases at J, leaving 1 base unmatched. Germline CDR1 SGHRS, CDR2 YFSETQ. This CDR3 comprises 15 residues. CDR3 amino acids: CASSLEDRGYNEQFF. The CDR3 DNA reads TGCGCCAGCAGCTTGGAGGACAGGGGCTACAATGAGCAGTTCTTC.

This clone was detected many times. This chain connects TRBV7-9 to TRBJ2-1; D gene unclear. With 5 bases removed from V and 4 bases from J, the gap between germline ends came to 15 bases. Germline V gives CDR1 SEHNR, CDR2 FQNEAQ (reference sequence). The CDR3 consists of 15 residues. The DNA of the CDR3 is TGTGCCAGCAGCGCAAACTACCCTCCATACAATGAGCAGTTCTTC. It encodes CASSANYPPYNEQFF.

V usage is TRBV7-8 and J usage is TRBJ2-7, with D unclear. The CDR3 runs 15 residues. Germline CDR1 and CDR2: SGHVS and FQNEAQ. V lost 3 bases, J lost 4 bases, and 16 bases lay in between. The CDR3 protein is CASSFREAGNYEQYV. CDR3 coding DNA: TGTGCCAGCAGCTTTAGAGAGGCTGGCAATTACGAGCAGTACGTC.

J is TRBJ2-5 and V is TRBV11-2; D unresolved. Germline CDR1 and CDR2: SGHAT and FQNNGV. The CDR3 is 15 amino acids. V was shortened by 1 base and J by 2 bases, with 11 bases between the two germline ends. CDR3 nucleotides: TGTGCCAGCAGCTTAGTTGGTGGACGGCAAGAGACCCAGTACTTC. Translation: CASSLVGGRQETQYF.

The chain is built from TRBV6-1 and TRBJ2-7, with 9 bases matching TRBD1. CDR3 length: 14 amino acids. Trimming cost V 6 bases and J 2 bases; bases outside gene matches: 5. Germline V gene lookup returns CDR1 MNHNS and CDR2 SASEGT. For the CDR3, the DNA is TGTGCCAGCAGCGTAGGGGACAGGGCCTACGAGCAGTACTTC. It translates to CASSVGDRAYEQYF.

The rearrangement joins TRBV30 to TRBJ1-5; D is possibly TRBD1 (5 bases). Trimming took off 1 base at V and 4 bases at J, with 11 bases between the two ends. Germline CDR1 reads GTSNPN; CDR2 reads SVGIG (reference sequence). This CDR3 comprises 14 residues. The DNA for the CDR3 is TGTGCCTGGAGTGGGGACGGTAATAATCAGCCCCAGCATTTT. Protein sequence: CAWSGDGNNQPQHF.

This clone has at least ten counts. This chain uses TRBV11-2 with TRBJ1-5; tentatively, D is TRBD1 (6 bases). Germline CDR1 reads SGHAT; CDR2 reads FQNNGV. The ends were cut back, 5 bases at V and 2 bases at J, with 22 bases in the middle. The CDR3 extends over 18 amino acids. The CDR3 region is CASSEIRAGAAGNQPQHF. For the CDR3, the DNA is TGTGCCAGCAGCGAAATCCGCGCGGGGGCGGCGGGCAATCAGCCCCAGCATTTT.

This clone has a count of ten or more. The rearrangement links TRBV4-2 to TRBJ2-3; D gene uncertain. This CDR3 comprises 15 residues. The ends were cut back, 0 bases at V and 0 bases at J, with 7 bases in the middle. CDR1 is LGHNA, CDR2 YNFKEQ, per germline. CDR3 sequence: CASSQEDRSTDTQYF. The CDR3 coding sequence is TGTGCCAGCAGCCAAGAGGACCGTAGCACAGATACGCAGTATTTT.

This clone was seen many times. The chain employs TRBV30 and TRBJ2-2; 11 bases are shared with TRBD2. Germline V gives CDR1 GTSNPN, CDR2 SVGIG (reference sequence). The V segment lost 1 base and the J segment 6 bases; nucleotides outside the gene matches: 10. The CDR3 totals 17 residues. CDR3 region: CAWSGISGRETAGELFF. In DNA, the CDR3 is TGTGCCTGGAGTGGGATTAGCGGGAGGGAGACCGCCGGGGAGCTGTTTTTT.

This clone was detected many times. The chain recombines TRBV12-5 with TRBJ2-1; the match to TRBD1 covers 9 bases. The J segment lost 5 bases and the V segment lost 6 bases, leaving 17 bases of the junction unmatched. The germline gives CDR1 LGHNT, CDR2 FRNRAP. The CDR3 is made up of 18 amino acids. As DNA, the CDR3 is TGTGCTAGTGGCCCGGACCGGGCAGACAGGGGGAGGGACAATGAGCAGTTCTTC. It yields the protein CASGPDRADRGRDNEQFF.

This clone was detected only a few times. The chain combines TRBV28 with TRBJ2-7; TRBD1 or TRBD2 may be the D gene (5 bases each). Looked up from germline, CDR1 is MDHEN and CDR2 is SYDVKM. The CDR3 covers 13 residues. With 7 bases removed from V and 4 bases from J, the gap between germline ends came to 14 bases. The CDR3 sequence: CASIWGPSYEQYF. For the CDR3, the DNA is TGTGCCAGCATATGGGGACCTTCTTACGAGCAGTACTTC.

This clone was detected ten times or more. V usage is TRBV9 and J usage is TRBJ2-1, with D unclear. The germline V and J ends were trimmed by 0 bases and 8 bases, with 15 bases remaining between them. The germline CDR1 and CDR2 sequences are SGDLS and YYNGEE. The CDR3 consists of 15 residues. The CDR3 DNA follows: TGTGCCAGCAGCGTAGGGGCCCTGGGTAGGGATGAGCAGTTCTTC. Protein sequence: CASSVGALGRDEQFF.

This clone was recorded many times. This chain connects TRBV11-2 to TRBJ1-3, with D unresolved. CDR1 is SGHAT and CDR2 is FQNNGV in the germline V gene. This CDR3 has 16 amino acids. V lost 5 bases, J lost 0 bases, and 14 bases lay in between. CDR3 nucleotide sequence: TGTGCCAGCAGCCCAGAGGCAGCCTTCTCTGGAAACACCATATATTTT. Translating it yields CASSPEAAFSGNTIYF.

This clone was detected ten times or more. V and J are TRBV9 and TRBJ2-1, with 8 bases matching TRBD2. Germline values: CDR1 SGDLS, CDR2 YYNGEE. J was trimmed by 7 bases and V by 0 bases; bases with no gene match: 3. The CDR3 runs 14 residues. As DNA, the CDR3 is TGTGCCAGCAGCGTAGCGGGGGGGCTTAATGAGCAGTTCTTC. It codes for CASSVAGGLNEQFF. The variable domain in full, with the rest retrieved from reference TRBV9 and TRBJ2-1, is DSGVTQTPKHLITATGQRVTLRCSPRSGDLSVYWYQQSLDQGLQFLIQYYNGEERAKGNILERFSAQQFPDLHSELNLSSLELGDSALYFCASSVAGGLNEQFFGPGTRLTVL.

With regard to this clone: The CDR3 end shows no conserved phenylalanine or tryptophan, and so a read error is likely. V usage is TRBV18 and J usage is TRBJ2-5, with 8 positions matching TRBD1. The CDR3 spans 12 residues. Germline lookup yields CDR1 KGHSH and CDR2 LQKENI. The CDR3 DNA reads TGTGCCAGCTCGGGACAGGAAGAGAACCAGTACTTA. This encodes CASSGQEENQYL.

This clone was seen many times. The V gene is TRBV30, the J gene TRBJ1-5, with unresolved D. In germline, CDR1 is GTSNPN, CDR2 SVGIG (reference sequence). The CDR3 is 14 residues long. V gave up 2 bases and J gave up 0 bases, with 8 bases separating them. The CDR3 sequence: CAWSIEYSNQPQHF. For the CDR3, the DNA is TGTGCCTGGAGTATAGAGTATAGCAATCAGCCCCAGCATTTT.

Concerning this clone: Possible read error: a much larger clone is one base away. DNA for the CDR3: TGCAGTGCTAGAGTAGCTAGCGGTCTAGAGACCCAGTACTTC. Translating gives CSARVASGLETQYF. The chain links TRBV20-1 to TRBJ2-5; 7 nucleotides line up with TRBD2. J was trimmed by 4 bases and V by 1 base; bases with no gene match: 6. CDR1 and CDR2 (germline): DFQATT, SNEGSKA (reference sequence). This CDR3 contains 14 residues.

The chain recombines TRBV6-1 with TRBJ1-5; D is uncertain. Germline V gives CDR1 MNHNS, CDR2 SASEGT. The CDR3 consists of 13 residues. Trimming stripped 1 base from V and 8 bases from J, with 9 bases between. The CDR3 reads CASSEEENKPQHF. In DNA form, the CDR3 reads TGTGCCAGCAGTGAAGAGGAAAATAAGCCCCAGCATTTT.

The rearrangement joins TRBV30 to TRBJ2-7; D possibly corresponds to TRBD1 (6 bases). V gave up 0 bases and J gave up 3 bases, with 12 bases separating them. From germline, CDR1 is GTSNPN and CDR2 SVGIG (reference sequence). The CDR3 spans 14 residues. The CDR3 DNA follows: TGTGCCTGGAGTGTAGAAGGGGGAATCTACGAGCAGTACTTC. Amino acids: CAWSVEGGIYEQYF. Full variable domain (outside the CDR3, taken from reference TRBV30 and TRBJ2-7): SQTIHQWPATLVQPVGSPLSLECTVEGTSNPNLYWYRQAAGRGLQLLFYSVGIGQISSEVPQNLSASRPQDRQFILSSKKLLLSDSGFYLCAWSVEGGIYEQYFGPGTRLTVT.

Only a few counts were recorded for this clone. This may be a read error: a much more frequent sequence differs by one nucleotide. The V gene is TRBV7-8, the J gene TRBJ2-1; 12 bases align to TRBD2. The CDR3 is made up of 17 amino acids. Per the germline V gene, CDR1 is SGHVS and CDR2 is FQNEAQ. This chain's CDR3 is CASSSLSGASGRAVMVF. The CDR3 DNA is TGTGCCAGCAGCTCCCTCTCCGGGGCTAGCGGGAGGGCAGTGATGGTCTTC.

This clone was detected many times. The sample carries other DNA sequences with the same CDR3. The chain joins TRBV4-2 to TRBJ2-6; unclear D gene. The CDR3 runs to 14 residues. Germline V gives CDR1 LGHNA, CDR2 YNFKEQ. V was pared by 1 base and J by 2 bases, with 3 bases between. The CDR3 DNA follows: TGTGCCAGCAGCCAAGTAACTGGGGCCAACGTCCTGACTTTC. It encodes CASSQVTGANVLTF.

This clone came up once. This could be a read error, since a much larger clone is one nucleotide away. This chain links TRBV5-8 with TRBJ2-2, with a possible D match to TRBD1 (6 bases). The CDR3 length is 15 residues. The germline V gene has CDR1 SGHTS and CDR2 YDEGEE. The CDR3 protein is CDSSSRGFNTGELFF. The DNA for the CDR3 is TGTGACAGCAGCTCCAGGGGATTCAACACCGGGGAGCTGTTTTTT.

The V and J genes are TRBV9 and TRBJ2-1; 9 nucleotides line up with TRBD1. V was clipped by 4 bases and J by 5 bases; unmatched bases: 16. The germline CDR1 and CDR2 sequences are SGDLS and YYNGEE. This CDR3 contains 18 residues. DNA for the CDR3: TGTGCCAGCAGCCCCCGGGACAGGGTTGGGGCGGGAGACAATGAGCAGTTCTTC. Protein: CASSPRDRVGAGDNEQFF.

This clone was detected many times. The chain joins TRBV7-3 to TRBJ2-2; TRBD2 agrees at 12 bases. CDR1 is SGHTA, CDR2 FQGTGA, per germline. J was trimmed by 5 bases and V by 1 base; bases with no gene match: 2. The CDR3 is made up of 16 amino acids. The DNA of the CDR3 is TGTGCCAGCAGCTTAAGCGGGACTAGCGGGACCGGGGAGCTGTTTTTT. Translation: CASSLSGTSGTGELFF.

This clone was observed many times. The chain is built from TRBV20-1 and TRBJ2-1; a weak D match, TRBD1 (5 bases). From germline, CDR1 is DFQATT and CDR2 SNEGSKA (reference sequence). This CDR3 is 14 amino acids long. Trimming left V 7 bases short and J 2 bases short, with 15 bases between. For the CDR3, the DNA is TGCAGTGAGAAAGGGGCCAAAACCTACAATGAGCAGTTCTTC. Amino acid sequence: CSEKGAKTYNEQFF.

This clone was recorded at least ten times. This rearrangement joins TRBV10-3 to TRBJ2-1; the D is unclear. With 2 bases removed from V and 2 bases from J, the gap between germline ends came to 1 base. Germline V gene sequence: CDR1 ENHRY, CDR2 SYGVKD. The CDR3 sequence is 12 residues long. CDR3 DNA sequence: TGTGCCATCAGTGAGACCTACAATGAGCAGTTCTTC. It translates to CAISETYNEQFF.

For this clone: This may be a read error: a much more frequent sequence differs by one nucleotide. The J gene is TRBJ1-2, the V gene TRBV20-1, with unresolved D. Germline V CDR1 and CDR2: DFQATT, SNEGSKA (reference sequence). V was pared by 4 bases and J by 7 bases, with 22 bases between. This CDR3 spans 15 amino acids. CDR3 sequence (DNA): TGCAGTGCTACCATTACACGTCCTCGCAGCTGTGGCTACACCTTC. Translated: CSATITRPRSCGYTF.

In regard to this clone: This sequence may be a read error, since a much larger clone differs from it by one base. V gene TRBV11-2 combines with J gene TRBJ2-3; no reliable D call. Germline CDR1 is SGHAT and CDR2 is FQNNGV. V was clipped by 3 bases and J by 1 base, with 17 bases between them. The CDR3 runs to 17 residues. CDR3 amino acids: CASSLMWPSPCTDTQYF. The CDR3 bases are TGTGCCAGCAGCTTGATGTGGCCGTCTCCGTGCACAGATACGCAGTATTTT.

This chain uses TRBV30 with TRBJ1-6; D is possibly TRBD1 (5 bases). V shed 6 bases and J shed 9 bases, with 18 bases lying between them. Germline-derived CDR1 and CDR2 are GTSNPN and SVGIG (reference sequence). The CDR3 runs 14 residues. CDR3 amino acids: CACSRVREASPLHF. CDR3 nucleotides: TGTGCCTGCTCAAGGGTCAGGGAGGCTTCACCCCTCCACTTT.